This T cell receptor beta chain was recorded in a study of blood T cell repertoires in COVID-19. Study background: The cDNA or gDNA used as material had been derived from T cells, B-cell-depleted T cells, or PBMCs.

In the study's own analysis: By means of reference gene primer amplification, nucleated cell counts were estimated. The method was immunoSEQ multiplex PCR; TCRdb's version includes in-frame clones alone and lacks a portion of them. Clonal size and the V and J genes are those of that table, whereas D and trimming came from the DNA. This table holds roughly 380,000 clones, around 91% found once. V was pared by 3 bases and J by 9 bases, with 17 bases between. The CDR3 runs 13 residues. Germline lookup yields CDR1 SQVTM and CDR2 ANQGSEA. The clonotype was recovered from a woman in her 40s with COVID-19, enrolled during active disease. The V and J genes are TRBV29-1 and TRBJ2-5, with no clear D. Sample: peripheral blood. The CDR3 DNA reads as TGCAGCGTTGAGGTTGGCAGTAAGATGGCCCAGTACTTC. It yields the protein CSVEVGSKMAQYF.